Described below is a single TCR beta chain sequence and its context. The sample belongs to a study of shared clonotypes between healthy human individuals. About the research overall: The study drew on a couple of women and three men aged 18 to 49 as donors.

Authors' data handling: Because ImmunoSEQ provided only junction sequences with no quality scores, the filtering differed. The repertoire was sequenced with immunoSEQ multiplex PCR; TCRdb's copy has only in-frame clones and lacks some. V and J calls and clone size are as listed in that table; D and trimming were resolved from the DNA. This sample has nearly 500,000 clones; less than 80% occur once, and the top ten carry around 13%. The V segment lost 6 bases and the J segment 4 bases; nucleotides outside the gene matches: 14. CDR1 is SGHTA and CDR2 is FQGNSA in the germline V gene. This CDR3 is 17 amino acids long. Study donors comprised healthy, HIV-negative adults devoid of recent acute infection or vaccination.

This rearrangement joins TRBV7-2 to TRBJ2-5; 10 bases match TRBD2. Sequencing used PBMCs. This receptor was obtained from a middle-aged woman in good health. Some clones in this sample may be carry-over from other donors' samples. Written as DNA, the CDR3 is TGTGCCAGCAGACCCCATCTAGCGGGAGCAGGTGGAGAGACCCAGTACTTC. Its protein product is CASRPHLAGAGGETQYF.